The 31 T cell receptor beta chains presented below share a single source sample, sequenced in a study of early T cells in non-severe SARS-CoV-2 infection. MiXCR, run by TCRdb on the 5' RACE reads, gives a single entry per CDR3 protein. The sample contains about 26,000 distinct CDR3 sequences, roughly 4.2% of which appear only once. Sequenced: whole blood. The receptors derive from an adult who was a healthcare worker with PCR-confirmed SARS-CoV-2 infection or an uninfected control (not recorded which).

J is TRBJ2-1 and V is TRBV18, with D unresolved. CDR1 and CDR2 from the germline V gene are KGHSH and LQKENI. The CDR3 runs 14 residues. V shed 0 bases and J shed 3 bases, with 6 bases lying between them. DNA for the CDR3: TGTGCCAGCTCACCACCCGCGGTCTACAATGAGCAGTTCTTC. It yields the protein CASSPPAVYNEQFF.

This clonotype was counted a few times. The rearrangement links TRBV7-8 to TRBJ1-4; D possibly corresponds to TRBD1 (6 bases). The CDR3 covers 16 residues. Germline V gene sequence: CDR1 SGHVS, CDR2 FQNEAQ. V lost 7 bases to trimming and J lost 8 bases, with 23 bases between them. In DNA form, the CDR3 reads TGTGCCAGCACCCCCCTCAGAATGGGTAGGGGGGAAAAACTGTTTTTT. This translates into CASTPLRMGRGEKLFF.

The sample holds many counts of this clonotype. V gene TRBV10-3 combines with J gene TRBJ1-2, with TRBD1 matching over 10 bases. The CDR3 extends over 15 amino acids. The germline V gene encodes CDR1 ENHRY and CDR2 SYGVKD. V lost 2 bases to trimming and J lost 6 bases; unmatched junction nucleotides: 6. Here the CDR3 DNA reads TGTGCCATCAGTGAGACTCGGGACAGGGGAAATGGCTACACCTTC. Its protein product is CAISETRDRGNGYTF.

In this sample, this clonotype turned up many times. The rearrangement links TRBV6-5 to TRBJ1-2, with D possibly being TRBD1 (5 bases). The ends were cut back, 6 bases at V and 4 bases at J, with 12 bases in the middle. Germline CDR1 MNHEY, CDR2 SVGAGI. The CDR3 loop spans 13 amino acids. DNA for the CDR3: TGTGCCAGCAGGCCCAGGGTAGCCTATGGCTACACCTTC. Protein: CASRPRVAYGYTF.

V and J are TRBV11-2 and TRBJ2-7; 10 positions agree with TRBD2. J lost 0 bases, V lost 5 bases, and 10 bases had no gene match. The germline V gene encodes CDR1 SGHAT and CDR2 FQNNGV. The CDR3 extends over 17 amino acids. The CDR3 protein is CASSPSRGLASSYEQYF. The CDR3 DNA reads TGTGCCAGCAGCCCTAGCCGGGGACTAGCGAGCTCCTACGAGCAGTACTTC.

This clonotype was seen repeatedly, ten times or more. The rearrangement uses TRBV5-1 and TRBJ2-5, with D unresolved. The CDR3 is 14 residues long. Germline V gene lookup returns CDR1 SGHRS and CDR2 YFSETQ. Trimming removed 4 bases from V and 5 bases from J, with 15 bases in between. Here the CDR3 DNA reads TGCGCCAGCAGCGCCGGATCTCCCGGGGAGACCCAGTACTTC. It encodes CASSAGSPGETQYF.

This clonotype was counted ten times or more. The chain employs TRBV5-4 and TRBJ2-3, with D unresolved. Germline CDR1 reads SGHNT; CDR2 reads YYREEE (reference sequence). V was trimmed by 3 bases and J by 6 bases, leaving 8 bases between them. CDR3 length: 12 residues. CDR3 sequence: CASSSKTDTQYF. CDR3 DNA: TGTGCCAGCAGCTCGAAGACGGATACGCAGTATTTT.

The table lists this clonotype with many counts. This chain links TRBV28 with TRBJ1-5; D is unclear. Trimming stripped 2 bases from V and 9 bases from J, with 11 bases between. The CDR3 totals 13 residues. Germline V lookup: CDR1 MDHEN, CDR2 SYDVKM. The DNA for the CDR3 is TGTGCCAGCAGTTTAGGCGGGTCATCGCCCCAGCATTTT. Translated: CASSLGGSSPQHF.

This clonotype was counted ten times or more. V and J are TRBV11-2 and TRBJ2-1; TRBD2 aligns across 9 bases. CDR1 is SGHAT, CDR2 FQNNGV, per germline. V shed 5 bases and J 6 bases; nucleotides not matched to a gene: 8. The CDR3 length is 15 residues. Here the CDR3 DNA reads TGTGCCAGCAGCCGAGAGCGGGGGGTCTTCAATGAGCAGTTCTTC. Residues: CASSRERGVFNEQFF.

This clonotype was picked up many times. The J gene is TRBJ2-4, the V gene TRBV29-1; D remains unclear. Germline V CDR1 and CDR2: SQVTM, ANQGSEA. V dropped 0 bases and J dropped 0 bases, with 6 bases sitting between them. This CDR3 spans 14 amino acids. The CDR3 here is CSVEDRVAKNIQYF. The CDR3 nucleotides are TGCAGCGTTGAAGATCGGGTAGCCAAAAACATTCAGTACTTC.

This clonotype has at least ten counts. V usage is TRBV28 and J usage is TRBJ1-2; D remains ambiguous. CDR1 and CDR2 (germline): MDHEN, SYDVKM. The CDR3 runs 13 residues. The germline V and J ends were trimmed by 2 bases and 12 bases, with 16 bases remaining between them. The CDR3 nucleotides read TGTGCCAGCAGTTTACGGACTTCCCTCGGAAACACCTTC. As protein: CASSLRTSLGNTF.

The rearrangement links TRBV6-1 to TRBJ2-5, with 15 bases lining up with TRBD2. With 7 bases clipped from V and 5 bases from J, the junction kept 8 bases outside the gene matches. Germline V CDR1 and CDR2: MNHNS, SASEGT. CDR3 size: 16 residues. The DNA for the CDR3 is TGTGCCAGCACTCCGGGACTAGCGGGAGGTCTGGAGACCCAGTACTTC. This translates into CASTPGLAGGLETQYF.

In this sample, this clonotype turned up many times. This rearrangement joins TRBV2 to TRBJ1-2; D call uncertain. The CDR3 extends over 14 amino acids. Germline V gives CDR1 SNHLY, CDR2 FYNNEI. Trimming took off 5 bases at V and 4 bases at J, with 14 bases between the two ends. The CDR3 region has the DNA TGTGCCAGCAGTTTTAGCTGGGAAGCCTATGGCTACACCTTC. Translating it yields CASSFSWEAYGYTF.

This clonotype was counted between two and nine times. The V and J genes are TRBV18 and TRBJ2-7; no firm D call. CDR1 is KGHSH, CDR2 LQKENI, per germline. V lost 3 bases, J lost 5 bases, and 5 bases lay in between. This CDR3 region has 11 residues. This CDR3 reads CASSPANEQYF. CDR3 nucleotides: TGTGCCAGCTCACCTGCCAACGAGCAGTACTTC.

This clonotype is labeled as medium-sized. V and J are TRBV5-1 and TRBJ2-2, with D hard to call. Deletions cut 0 bases from V and 8 bases from J, with 8 bases between. Germline loops: CDR1 SGHRS, CDR2 YFSETQ. The length of the CDR3 is 13 residues. The CDR3 DNA reads TGCGCCAGCAGCTTGGGCCCTTCGGGGGAGCTGTTTTTT. It translates to CASSLGPSGELFF.

This clonotype came up many times. V and J are TRBV30 and TRBJ1-2; no reliable D call. The length of the CDR3 is 12 residues. V was cut by 0 bases and J by 7 bases, with 9 bases left in between. Germline CDR1 GTSNPN, CDR2 SVGIG (reference sequence). Here the CDR3 reads CAWSVWAAGYTF. The CDR3 DNA reads TGTGCCTGGAGTGTTTGGGCTGCTGGCTACACCTTC.

There are many counts of this clonotype. The V and J genes are TRBV11-2 and TRBJ2-7; D may be TRBD1 (5 bases). Germline values: CDR1 SGHAT, CDR2 FQNNGV. The CDR3 runs 16 residues. V dropped 1 base and J dropped 4 bases, with 17 bases sitting between them. The CDR3 nucleotides read TGTGCCAGCAGCTTAGGACCCCAGCCGACAGTTTACGAGCAGTACTTC. Protein product: CASSLGPQPTVYEQYF. The whole variable domain, remainder taken from reference TRBV11-2 and TRBJ2-7, is EAGVAQSPRYKIIEKRQSVAFWCNPISGHATLYWYQQILGQGPKLLIQFQNNGVVDDSQLPKDRFSAERLKGVDSTLKIQPAKLEDSAVYLCASSLGPQPTVYEQYFGPGTRLTVT.

This clonotype was observed a handful of times. This chain connects TRBV2 to TRBJ2-1, with 15 nucleotides matching TRBD2. The ends lost 5 bases at V and 8 bases at J; junction bases unmatched: 13. This CDR3 is built from 18 residues. The germline V gene has CDR1 SNHLY and CDR2 FYNNEI. The CDR3 DNA follows: TGTGCCAGCAGTACCCCAACCGGACTAGCGGGAGGGGGCGATGAGCAGTTCTTC. Translating it yields CASSTPTGLAGGGDEQFF.

This clonotype was counted only a few times. The rearrangement links TRBV7-2 to TRBJ1-2; D is undetermined. The CDR3 sequence is 13 residues long. CDR1 is SGHTA and CDR2 is FQGNSA in the germline V gene. The ends were cut back, 1 base at V and 4 bases at J, with 7 bases in the middle. CDR3 region: CASSLGHSYGYTF. CDR3 DNA: TGTGCCAGCAGCTTAGGACACAGCTATGGCTACACCTTC.

This clonotype was seen repeatedly, ten times or more. This chain uses TRBV7-8 with TRBJ2-1; 7 bases align to TRBD2. CDR1 and CDR2 (germline): SGHVS, FQNEAQ. The CDR3 consists of 18 residues. J gave up 5 bases and V 2 bases, and 15 bases lay outside the gene matches. The CDR3 is CASSLPRGGQHQDNEQFF. As DNA, the CDR3 is TGTGCCAGCAGCTTACCCCGGGGAGGGCAGCACCAAGACAATGAGCAGTTCTTC. The full variable domain, its missing parts supplied by reference TRBV7-8 and TRBJ2-1, is GAGVSQSPRYKVAKRGQDVALRCDPISGHVSLFWYQQALGQGPEFLTYFQNEAQLDKSGLPSDRFFAERPEGSVSTLKIQRTQQEDSAVYLCASSLPRGGQHQDNEQFFGPGTRLTVL.

The sample holds many counts of this clonotype. The chain joins TRBV18 to TRBJ1-3; D call uncertain. Trimming pared 3 bases from V and 0 bases from J, leaving 6 bases between. Per germline, CDR1 KGHSH and CDR2 LQKENI. This CDR3 is 14 amino acids long. CDR3 DNA: TGTGCCAGCTCACCCGCTTACTCTGGAAACACCATATATTTT. Its translation: CASSPAYSGNTIYF.

This clonotype appeared a few times. The rearrangement links TRBV5-1 to TRBJ2-7; D not resolved. The CDR3 is made up of 12 amino acids. Germline V gene lookup returns CDR1 SGHRS and CDR2 YFSETQ. V was trimmed by 0 bases and J by 5 bases, leaving 6 bases between them. CDR3 sequence reads: CASSLEYHEQYF. The CDR3 DNA is TGCGCCAGCAGCTTGGAGTACCACGAGCAGTACTTC.

This clonotype has at least ten counts. This chain connects TRBV20-1 to TRBJ1-1; 7 nucleotides align to TRBD1. Germline values: CDR1 DFQATT, CDR2 SNEGSKA (reference sequence). The CDR3 has 14 amino acids. V lost 6 bases, J lost 1 base, and 8 bases stayed unmatched. In nucleotides, the CDR3 is TGCAGTGCCCCGAGACAGGGTAGGAACACTGAAGCTTTCTTT. Translated: CSAPRQGRNTEAFF.

In its sample, this clonotype was seen many times. The chain uses TRBV11-3 and TRBJ2-2; 9 bases are a match to TRBD2. CDR3 length: 18 residues. V lost 8 bases to trimming and J lost 2 bases; unmatched junction nucleotides: 15. Germline V lookup: CDR1 SGHNT, CDR2 YENEEA. Written as DNA, the CDR3 is TGTGCCAGCTCAAACTTTTTAGCGGGAGACCCCAACACCGGGGAGCTGTTTTTT. As protein: CASSNFLAGDPNTGELFF.

Sample share makes this clonotype medium-sized (0.01 to 0.1%). The CDR3 sequence: CASSLIPRIFGSSYNEQFF. The CDR3 DNA follows: TGTGCCAGCAGTTTAATTCCTAGGATCTTCGGGAGCTCCTACAATGAGCAGTTCTTC. The V call is TRBV28, the J call TRBJ2-1; D might be TRBD2 (6 bases). Per germline, CDR1 MDHEN and CDR2 SYDVKM. V shed 2 bases and J shed 0 bases, with 20 bases lying between them. The CDR3 spans 19 residues.

This clonotype was detected many times. CDR3 sequence: CSATKTGVGSYTF. In nucleotides, the CDR3 is TGCAGTGCTACTAAGACAGGGGTAGGGAGCTACACCTTC. The rearrangement links TRBV20-1 to TRBJ1-2; TRBD1 aligns across 8 bases. The junction had 10 bases not matched to a gene; V was cut back by 4 bases and J by 9 bases. The CDR3 sequence is 13 residues long. CDR1 and CDR2 from the germline V gene are DFQATT and SNEGSKA (reference sequence).

A remark on this clonotype: This may be a read error, as it is one base from a much larger clone. The chain employs TRBV12-5 and TRBJ2-1, with 9 bases lining up with TRBD2. Germline lookup yields CDR1 LGHNT and CDR2 FRNRAP. Germline trimming cut 0 bases from V and 8 bases from J; bases unmatched to any gene: 11. This CDR3 has 17 amino acids. The CDR3: CASGLVHGSGSRYEQFF. CDR3 DNA: TGTGCTAGTGGTTTGGTACACGGTAGCGGGAGTCGGTATGAGCAGTTCTTC.

This clonotype was observed at least ten times. The gene calls are TRBV27 and TRBJ2-1, with no clear D. Looked up from germline, CDR1 is MNHEY and CDR2 is SMNVEV (reference sequence). The CDR3 extends over 14 amino acids. V was pared by 5 bases and J by 5 bases, with 13 bases between. The CDR3 protein is CASSPSGPHNEQFF. Here the CDR3 DNA reads TGTGCCAGCAGTCCCTCCGGGCCCCACAATGAGCAGTTCTTC.

There are many counts of this clonotype. The chain couples TRBV12-3 or TRBV12-4 to TRBJ2-7, with TRBD1 matching 8 bases. The CDR3 spans 16 residues. With V trimmed by 6 bases and J by 6 bases, 16 bases remained unmatched. DNA of the CDR3: TGTGCCAGCAGCCTAGTAGGGACAGGCGCCCTGGGCGAGCAGTACTTC. Translation: CASSLVGTGALGEQYF.

Many counts were recorded for this clonotype. This chain joins TRBV11-2 and TRBJ1-5; D gene ambiguous. Looked up from germline, CDR1 is SGHAT and CDR2 is FQNNGV. The CDR3 sequence is 16 residues long. The V gene lost 5 bases and the J gene lost 5 bases, with 19 bases spanning the gap. The CDR3 region has the DNA TGTGCCAGCAGCCCCCGAGGTGGGAGGATAGATCAGCCCCAGCATTTT. Amino acids: CASSPRGGRIDQPQHF.

In its sample, this clonotype was seen many times. The chain combines TRBV11-2 with TRBJ2-7, with D hard to call. The CDR3 is 13 amino acids. V was shortened by 0 bases and J by 3 bases, with 6 bases between the two germline ends. CDR1 SGHAT and CDR2 FQNNGV come from the germline V gene. This chain's CDR3 is CASSLDPNYEQYF. In DNA, the CDR3 is TGTGCCAGCAGCTTAGATCCAAACTACGAGCAGTACTTC.